Listed below are T cell receptor beta chains from one sample, sequenced in a study of blood T cells in healthy people across ages. TCRdb independently ran MiXCR on the 5' RACE reads; one entry per CDR3 protein. The sample has about 1.7 million distinct CDR3 sequences; approximately 30% are singletons. Sequences were obtained from blood. Receptors were obtained from a woman aged 30 to 39 in good health. CDR3s include the opening cysteine and the closing phenylalanine or tryptophan.

v_gene	j_gene	CDR3aa
TRBV5-4	TRBJ2-1	CASSGHRDNEQFF
TRBV12-3/TRBV12-4	TRBJ1-3	CASDDPGQQENTIYF
TRBV5-1	TRBJ2-7	CASSQGDATYEQYF
TRBV7-9	-	CASTIAGDEQYF
TRBV25-1	TRBJ2-4	CASSGLGGKGKNIQYF
TRBV7-2	TRBJ1-4	CASSLRLTGSPREKLFF
TRBV6-1	TRBJ1-1	CASSEAHQTFDSYTEAFF
TRBV20-1	TRBJ2-7	CSARDWPSGNYEQYF
TRBV12-3/TRBV12-4	TRBJ2-1	CASSTPGTGNDEQFF
TRBV12-3/TRBV12-4	TRBJ2-1	CAGNLGRQGDIIEQFF
TRBV12-3/TRBV12-4	TRBJ2-4	CASSPENDKNIQYF
TRBV20-1	TRBJ1-5	CSAREIGGDGQPQHF
TRBV20-1	TRBJ2-3	CSDRVSDTQYF
TRBV4-2	TRBJ2-7	CASSQEAGGEQYF
TRBV7-9	TRBJ2-3	CASRASGGEDTQYF
TRBV7-2	TRBJ2-7	CASSASNRALGEQYF
TRBV2	TRBJ2-7	CAAQGYFGGDEQYF
TRBV28	TRBJ2-7	CASSLSGTYYEQYF
TRBV5-1	TRBJ2-1	CAGSYPGLAGATHEQFF
TRBV6-2/TRBV6-3	TRBJ1-5	CASSYGVKADQPQHF
TRBV11-2	TRBJ2-7	CASSLAVSLRAYEQYF
TRBV6-5	TRBJ2-4	CASTELAKNIQYF
TRBV6-5	TRBJ1-1	CASSYGEYTETFF
TRBV27	TRBJ1-1	CASRITGGNEAFF
TRBV5-1	TRBJ2-7	CASSLGLAGALREQYF
TRBV7-2	TRBJ2-1	CACQSEGTSGSHEQFF
TRBV12-3/TRBV12-4	TRBJ2-1	CASSLTPSTSHNEQFF
TRBV29-1	TRBJ2-1	CSVRDPYFGHEQFF
TRBV18	TRBJ2-5	CASSPGTSGRGKETQYF
TRBV14	TRBJ2-7	CASSQFDYEQYF
TRBV12-3/TRBV12-4	TRBJ1-5	CASSPTGTISDQPQHF
TRBV12-3/TRBV12-4	TRBJ1-4	CASSLRGGRGRDEKLFF
TRBV3-1	TRBJ2-7	CAGGRDSGSYEQYF
TRBV5-1	TRBJ2-5	CASSGTSGPLEQYF
TRBV20-1	TRBJ2-2	CSARRQGPTNTGELFF
TRBV18	TRBJ1-2	CASSPPQEDGYTF
TRBV7-2	TRBJ1-6	CASSPNQNSPLHF
TRBV18	TRBJ2-4	CASSPPPGLEQYF
TRBV6-5	TRBJ1-4	CASSYSRPGPNEKLFF
TRBV20-1	-	CSLGNRVETQYF
TRBV27	-	CAARVQRSSYEQYF
TRBV6-5	TRBJ1-4	CASSSTGSRPNEKLFF
TRBV4-3	TRBJ2-1	CASSQRGPVNEQFF
TRBV29-1	TRBJ1-4	CSVDAPGATLEKLFF
TRBV15	TRBJ2-1	CATSSSGRTNNEQFF
TRBV27	TRBJ2-3	CASSTGTSGRADTQYF